The 21 T cell receptor beta chains presented below share a single source sample, sequenced in a study of blood T cell repertoires in COVID-19. TCRdb's table, derived via immunoSEQ multiplex PCR, lists solely in-frame clones and lacks some. The sample has fewer than 350,000 clones, approximately 83% seen once; the top ten hold 2.2%. Sequencing was carried out using PBMCs or T cells enriched from blood (not recorded which). These receptors came from a man in his thirties or forties who had recovered from COVID-19.

The rearrangement joins TRBV19 to TRBJ2-2; no definite D call. Trimming pared 6 bases from V and 4 bases from J, leaving 12 bases between. CDR1 LNHDA and CDR2 SQIVND come from the germline V gene (reference sequence). CDR3 length: 14 amino acids. The CDR3 sequence: CASRPASGTGELFF. For the CDR3, the DNA is TGTGCCAGTAGGCCAGCGTCTGGCACCGGGGAGCTGTTTTTT. Full variable domain (outside the CDR3, taken from reference TRBV19 and TRBJ2-2): DGGITQSPKYLFRKEGQNVTLSCEQNLNHDAMYWYRQDPGQGLRLIYYSQIVNDFQKGDIAEGYSVSREKKESFPLTVTSAQKNPTAFYLCASRPASGTGELFFGEGSRLTVL.

This CDR3 is CAWNAGTSYNEQFF. DNA for the CDR3: TGTGCCTGGAATGCAGGTACTTCCTACAATGAGCAGTTCTTC. The chain has TRBV30 and TRBJ2-1; D is unresolved. Germline V gene sequence: CDR1 GTSNPN, CDR2 SVGIG (reference sequence). V was clipped by 4 bases and J by 1 base, with 11 bases between them. The length of the CDR3 is 14 residues.

The V call is TRBV7-3, the J call TRBJ2-3, with D possibly being TRBD2 (5 bases). Germline CDR1 is SGHTA and CDR2 is FQGTGA. CDR3 size: 17 residues. V was clipped by 1 base and J by 2 bases, with 16 bases between them. The CDR3 coding sequence is TGTGCCAGCAGCTTAAGCTTCGGGATTTCCTTCACAGATACGCAGTATTTT. This translates into CASSLSFGISFTDTQYF.

Of note for this clone: Other nucleotide sequences from this sample produce the same CDR3. The V and J genes are TRBV5-4 and TRBJ2-1; TRBD1 agrees at 10 bases. J lost 6 bases, V lost 0 bases, and 0 bases had no gene match. The CDR3 has 14 amino acids. Per the germline V gene, CDR1 is SGHNT and CDR2 is YYREEE (reference sequence). CDR3: CASSLGDRGNEQFF. In nucleotides, the CDR3 is TGTGCCAGCAGCTTGGGGGACAGGGGCAATGAGCAGTTCTTC.

This clone has only one observation. The rearrangement uses TRBV14 and TRBJ2-1; 11 bases line up with TRBD2. V shed 3 bases and J 5 bases; nucleotides not matched to a gene: 21. CDR1 and CDR2 from the germline V gene are SGHDN and FVKESK. This CDR3 is built from 21 residues. CDR3 in DNA: TGTGCCAGCAGCCAGACGATCCGTGACAGGGTGACTAGCGGGGTTAACAATGAGCAGTTCTTC. This translates into CASSQTIRDRVTSGVNNEQFF.

The chain uses TRBV24-1 and TRBJ2-3, with D tentatively TRBD1 (6 bases). Germline CDR1 is KGHDR and CDR2 is SFDVKD. V dropped 3 bases and J dropped 5 bases, with 14 bases sitting between them. This CDR3 spans 15 amino acids. CDR3 region: CATSDGQGNLDTQYF. The CDR3 DNA reads TGTGCCACCAGTGATGGGCAGGGGAACCTAGATACGCAGTATTTT.

The table lists this clone with a few counts. This chain links TRBV19 with TRBJ2-7, with a weak D call TRBD1 (6 bases). The CDR3 has 16 amino acids. V lost 0 bases to trimming and J lost 3 bases, with 15 bases between them. Germline V gene data show CDR1 as LNHDA and CDR2 as SQIVND (reference sequence). CDR3 bases: TGTGCCAGTAGTATAGACGACAGGACCACCTACTACGAGCAGTACTTC. Amino acid sequence: CASSIDDRTTYYEQYF.

The V and J genes are TRBV27 and TRBJ1-6; D not certain. This CDR3 contains 16 residues. Between the trimmed V and J ends, which lost 0 bases and 1 base, there was a span of 7 bases. Germline V CDR1 and CDR2: MNHEY, SMNVEV (reference sequence). The CDR3 loop reads CASSLSERSYNSPLHF. DNA of the CDR3: TGTGCCAGCAGTTTATCAGAGAGATCCTATAATTCACCCCTCCACTTT.

V gene TRBV6-1 combines with J gene TRBJ1-2; 7 bases match TRBD1. The CDR3 extends over 12 amino acids. Germline V lookup: CDR1 MNHNS, CDR2 SASEGT. The junction had 2 bases not matched to a gene; V was cut back by 3 bases and J by 7 bases. The CDR3 DNA reads as TGTGCCAGCAGTGAGCACAGGGGTGGCTACACCTTC. Translated, it gives CASSEHRGGYTF.

The chain couples TRBV5-4 to TRBJ2-2; possible D gene TRBD1, 6 bases. The CDR3 length is 14 residues. V was pared by 3 bases and J by 5 bases, with 11 bases between. Germline assignment: CDR1 SGHNT and CDR2 YYREEE (reference sequence). CDR3 in amino acids: CASSSQQGTGELFF. The CDR3 nucleotides are TGTGCCAGCAGCTCCCAACAGGGTACCGGGGAGCTGTTTTTT.

V is TRBV7-9 and J is TRBJ1-2; D is unresolved. CDR1 is SEHNR and CDR2 is FQNEAQ in the germline V gene (reference sequence). CDR3 length: 16 residues. Trimming took 1 base from V and 4 from J, leaving 16 bases between them. The CDR3 bases are TGTGCCAGCAGCTTAGAAACGGGGTTACGCACCTATGGCTACACCTTC. It specifies CASSLETGLRTYGYTF.

The CDR3 bases are TGTGCCATCAGTCCGGGACAGGACTACAATGAGCAGTTCTTC. Translation: CAISPGQDYNEQFF. The rearrangement joins TRBV10-3 to TRBJ2-1; 8 bases line up with TRBD1. J lost 3 bases, V lost 5 bases, and 3 bases had no gene match. Per the germline V gene, CDR1 is ENHRY and CDR2 is SYGVKD. The CDR3 is 14 amino acids.

This clone has a single count. The rearrangement uses TRBV2 and TRBJ1-2; 10 bases are shared with TRBD1. Germline V lookup: CDR1 SNHLY, CDR2 FYNNEI. The CDR3 consists of 13 residues. V lost 4 bases, J lost 7 bases, and 3 bases stayed unmatched. The CDR3: CASSAGTGVGYTF. The CDR3 DNA sequence: TGTGCCAGCAGTGCCGGGACAGGGGTTGGCTACACCTTC.

The V call is TRBV2, the J call TRBJ1-3; 10 positions match TRBD1. In germline, CDR1 is SNHLY, CDR2 FYNNEI. Trimming took 10 bases from V and 4 from J; bases not matched to a gene: 7. The CDR3 contains 14 residues. The CDR3 region has the DNA TGTGCCACGAGGACAGGGGGAATAGGAAACACCATATATTTT. It codes for CATRTGGIGNTIYF. Filled out from reference TRBV2 and TRBJ1-3, the complete variable domain reads EPEVTQTPSHQVTQMGQEVILRCVPISNHLYFYWYRQILGQKVEFLVSFYNNEISEKSEIFDDQFSVERPDGSNFTLKIRSTKLEDSAMYFCATRTGGIGNTIYFGEGSWLTVV.

This clone appeared a single time. The V call is TRBV27, the J call TRBJ1-3; D possibly corresponds to TRBD1 (5 bases). The CDR3 is 16 amino acids. V was shortened by 2 bases and J by 1 base, with 12 bases between the two germline ends. CDR1 and CDR2 (germline): MNHEY, SMNVEV (reference sequence). In DNA form, the CDR3 reads TGTGCCAGCAGTTTACGTCGGGGGTTGTCTGGAAACACCATATATTTT. It codes for CASSLRRGLSGNTIYF.

Here the CDR3 reads CASSLLGRGQGRLNEKLFF. The CDR3 DNA is TGTGCCAGCAGTCTCCTAGGCAGGGGACAGGGTCGGTTGAATGAAAAACTGTTTTTT. The chain uses TRBV6-6 and TRBJ1-4, with 9 bases matching TRBD1. Trimming cost V 5 bases and J 5 bases; bases outside gene matches: 18. The germline V gene has CDR1 MNHNY and CDR2 SVGAGI (reference sequence). The CDR3 is 19 residues long.

The CDR3 region is CATSDLSYSGAGETQYF. The CDR3, as DNA: TGTGCCACCAGTGATTTGTCATATAGCGGCGCGGGTGAGACCCAGTACTTC. The rearrangement joins TRBV24-1 to TRBJ2-5; a possible D gene is TRBD2 (6 bases). The CDR3 runs to 17 residues. V was shortened by 0 bases and J by 5 bases, with 18 bases between the two germline ends. Looked up from germline, CDR1 is KGHDR and CDR2 is SFDVKD.

This CDR3 is CASSDRATPYEQYF. The CDR3 DNA follows: TGTGCCAGCAGCGACAGGGCAACCCCTTACGAGCAGTACTTC. The V and J genes are TRBV3-1 (or the pseudogene TRBV3-2) and TRBJ2-7; 7 bases fit TRBD1. The V gene end was trimmed by 5 bases and the J gene end by 4 bases; junction bases not matched to a gene: 8. Germline V CDR1 and CDR2: LGHDT, YNNKEL (reference sequence). The CDR3 runs to 14 residues.

The rearrangement uses TRBV11-2 and TRBJ1-2; the D gene is possibly TRBD1 (5 bases). This CDR3 is 15 amino acids long. Germline values: CDR1 SGHAT, CDR2 FQNNGV. The V end lost 6 bases, the J end lost 5 bases, and 19 bases lay between the germline ends. CDR3 region: CASSFQGGLKYGYTF. Here the CDR3 DNA reads TGTGCCAGCAGTTTCCAGGGCGGTCTCAAATATGGCTACACCTTC.

This clone is a singleton in its sample. The chain recombines TRBV5-1 with TRBJ2-3, with D tentatively TRBD2 (6 bases). Trimming stripped 0 bases from V and 4 bases from J, with 9 bases between. Germline V lookup: CDR1 SGHRS, CDR2 YFSETQ. The CDR3 contains 14 residues. Here the CDR3 DNA reads TGCGCCAGCAGCTTGGCGCAGCGGGCAGATACGCAGTATTTT. Translating it yields CASSLAQRADTQYF.

The rearrangement joins TRBV19 to TRBJ2-7; 8 nucleotides line up with TRBD1. The trim removed 3 bases at V and 3 bases at J, leaving 4 bases unmatched. The CDR3 runs to 14 residues. CDR1 is LNHDA and CDR2 is SQIVND in the germline V gene (reference sequence). CDR3 region: CASSIQGAGYEQYF. The CDR3 region has the DNA TGTGCCAGTAGTATCCAGGGGGCGGGCTACGAGCAGTACTTC.